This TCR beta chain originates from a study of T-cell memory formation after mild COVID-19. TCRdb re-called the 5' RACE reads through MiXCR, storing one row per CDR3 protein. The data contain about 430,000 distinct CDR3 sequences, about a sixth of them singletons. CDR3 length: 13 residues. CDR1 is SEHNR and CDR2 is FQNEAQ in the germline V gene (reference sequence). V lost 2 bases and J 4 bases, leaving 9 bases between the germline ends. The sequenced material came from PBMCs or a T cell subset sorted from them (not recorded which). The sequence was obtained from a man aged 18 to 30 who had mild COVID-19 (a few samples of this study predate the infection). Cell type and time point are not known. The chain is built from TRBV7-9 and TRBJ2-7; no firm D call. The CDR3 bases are TGTGCCAGCAGCTTATACTCCAAGTACGAGCAGTACTTC. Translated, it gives CASSLYSKYEQYF.